The subject of this entry is one TCR beta chain. The data are from a study of blood T cell repertoires in COVID-19. Across the whole study: Whether acute or convalescent, the COVID-19 samples came from the United States, Italy and Spain.

CDR1 SGHRS and CDR2 YFSETQ come from the germline V gene. The germline V and J ends were trimmed by 2 bases and 1 base, with 9 bases remaining between them. CDR3 size: 14 residues. Patients in Seattle were enrolled during active infection, then followed longitudinally. Original processing methods: The assay estimated nucleated cells by amplifying reference gene primers. Sequenced by immunoSEQ multiplex PCR; TCRdb stores in-frame clones only, minus some. The DNA was the basis for D and trimming; V, J and clone size are from that table. This table holds about 180,000 clones, under 85% found once. The rearrangement uses TRBV5-1 and TRBJ1-1, with D uncertain. This clonotype was sampled from a woman aged 70 to 79 with COVID-19, enrolled during active disease. Sequenced input: peripheral blood. The CDR3 is CASSFYSPNTEAFF. CDR3 DNA sequence: TGCGCCAGCAGCTTTTACTCTCCGAACACTGAAGCTTTCTTT.